This T cell receptor beta chain was found in a study of PD-1 blockade in classical Hodgkin lymphoma. Clones were sequenced by immunoSEQ multiplex PCR, and TCRdb holds only the in-frame ones, with some missing. The sample has around 25,000 clones, approximately 81% seen once; the top ten hold around 8%. Each patient's relapse followed autologous stem cell transplantation, and brentuximab vedotin exposure varied. V lost 2 bases, J lost 1 base, and 11 bases lay in between. The CDR3 is 16 residues long. The V gene's germline CDR1 is SGHVS and CDR2 FQNEAQ. The chain couples TRBV7-8 to TRBJ1-4; D uncertain. This TCR came from a human donor with classical Hodgkin lymphoma. The specimen comprised peripheral blood mononuclear cells (PBMCs), sampled before the second cycle of nivolumab. CDR3 coding DNA: TGTGCCAGCAGCTTAAAAGGAGTTGGAACTAATGAAAAACTGTTTTTT. Residues: CASSLKGVGTNEKLFF. Based on the CDR3 plus reference TRBV7-8 and TRBJ1-4, the full variable domain is GAGVSQSPRYKVAKRGQDVALRCDPISGHVSLFWYQQALGQGPEFLTYFQNEAQLDKSGLPSDRFFAERPEGSVSTLKIQRTQQEDSAVYLCASSLKGVGTNEKLFFGSGTQLSVL.